A single sample is the source of the 26 T cell receptor beta chains below, sequenced in a study of shared clonotypes between healthy human individuals. The naive CD8 fraction comprised CD45RO-negative cells positively selected for CCR7 and excluded terminally differentiated effector memory CD45RA+ cells. Assay used: immunoSEQ multiplex PCR; TCRdb lists only in-frame clones, some missing. The data show about 2.2 million clones, 90% to 95% seen once. Sequencing input: naive CD8+ T cells from PBMCs. Receptors were obtained from a man between 18 and 35 years old in good health. Some clones in this sample may be carry-over from other donors' samples.

A note on this clone: Different DNA sequences within this sample yield the same CDR3. This chain links TRBV27 with TRBJ2-2; D is possibly TRBD2 (5 bases). The V end was cut by 3 bases, the J end by 8 bases, with 7 bases between. CDR3 length equals 12 residues. Germline values: CDR1 MNHEY, CDR2 SMNVEV (reference sequence). The DNA of the CDR3 is TGTGCCAGCAGTTTCGGCGGGGGGGAGCTGTTTTTT. This translates into CASSFGGGELFF.

The J gene is TRBJ2-7, the V gene TRBV7-8; 8 bases map to TRBD2. After removal of 0 bases from V and 3 bases from J, the junction contained 4 bases not matched to a gene. Germline CDR1 reads SGHVS; CDR2 reads FQNEAQ. This CDR3 contains 15 residues. CDR3 coding DNA: TGTGCCAGCAGCTTAGCACTAGCGGAGAACTACGAGCAGTACTTC. Translated: CASSLALAENYEQYF. Filled out from reference TRBV7-8 and TRBJ2-7, the complete variable domain reads GAGVSQSPRYKVAKRGQDVALRCDPISGHVSLFWYQQALGQGPEFLTYFQNEAQLDKSGLPSDRFFAERPEGSVSTLKIQRTQQEDSAVYLCASSLALAENYEQYFGPGTRLTVT.

V usage is TRBV9 and J usage is TRBJ2-7, with 10 bases matching TRBD1. Germline V gives CDR1 SGDLS, CDR2 YYNGEE. J was trimmed by 5 bases and V by 3 bases; bases with no gene match: 11. The CDR3 is made up of 16 amino acids. In nucleotides, the CDR3 is TGTGCCAGCAGCGCATCAGGGACAGGGGTCATCCACGAGCAGTACTTC. Its protein is CASSASGTGVIHEQYF.

Worth noting for this clone: A junction boundary mismatches the germline segment, possibly from a read error. Other DNA sequences in the sample encode the same CDR3. J is TRBJ1-5 and V is TRBV7-9, with D possibly being TRBD1 (5 bases). The CDR3 has 17 residues. Germline CDR1 reads SEHNR; CDR2 reads FQNEAQ (reference sequence). The CDR3 DNA sequence: TGCGCCAGCAGCTTAGAATTCGGGGGTTATAGCAATCAGCCCCAGCATTTT. This sequence encodes CASSLEFGGYSNQPQHF.

The J gene is TRBJ2-1, the V gene TRBV13, with TRBD2 matching over 8 bases. The CDR3 totals 15 residues. J gave up 3 bases and V 1 base, and 2 bases lay outside the gene matches. From germline, CDR1 is PRHDT and CDR2 FYEKMQ (reference sequence). DNA of the CDR3: TGTGCCAGCAGCTTAGCCGGGACTAGCTACAATGAGCAGTTCTTC. Translation: CASSLAGTSYNEQFF.

The chain combines TRBV7-9 with TRBJ2-1, with TRBD2 identical over 11 bases. Germline V lookup: CDR1 SEHNR, CDR2 FQNEAQ (reference sequence). V was clipped by 5 bases and J by 5 bases; unmatched bases: 8. The CDR3 consists of 16 residues. The CDR3, as DNA: TGTGCCAGCAGCCCTACTAGCGGGAGTCCTAACAATGAGCAGTTCTTC. Protein sequence: CASSPTSGSPNNEQFF.

The J gene is TRBJ1-3, the V gene TRBV29-1; no firm D call. Germline CDR1 is SQVTM and CDR2 is ANQGSEA. The V end lost 4 bases, the J end lost 4 bases, and 17 bases lay between the germline ends. CDR3 length equals 15 residues. The CDR3 region has the DNA TGCAGCGTTGCGGGATTGCCCCTCCAGGGAAACACCATATATTTT. It is translated as CSVAGLPLQGNTIYF.

This rearrangement joins TRBV13 to TRBJ2-1; D may be TRBD2 (6 bases). V was trimmed by 5 bases and J by 2 bases, leaving 10 bases between them. Germline loops: CDR1 PRHDT, CDR2 FYEKMQ (reference sequence). This CDR3 is 14 amino acids long. The CDR3 nucleotides read TGTGCCAGCAGCGTCGGCGGGGCCTACAATGAGCAGTTCTTC. Translating it yields CASSVGGAYNEQFF.

This sequence joins TRBV28 and TRBJ1-1; D ambiguous. The length of the CDR3 is 12 residues. V dropped 7 bases and J dropped 4 bases, with 10 bases sitting between them. Germline V CDR1 and CDR2: MDHEN, SYDVKM. CDR3 loop: CASTLEGTEAFF. The DNA of the CDR3 is TGTGCCAGCACCCTTGAGGGCACTGAAGCTTTCTTT.

This sequence joins TRBV9 and TRBJ2-7; TRBD2 matches at 9 bases. This CDR3 is built from 16 residues. The V and J ends lost 0 bases and 2 bases, in that order; junction bases with no gene match: 6. Germline CDR1 reads SGDLS; CDR2 reads YYNGEE. Here the CDR3 DNA reads TGTGCCAGCAGCGTAGGATCTAGCGGGAATCCCTACGAGCAGTACTTC. Residues: CASSVGSSGNPYEQYF.

The genes are TRBV5-1 and TRBJ1-1; D call uncertain. Germline values: CDR1 SGHRS, CDR2 YFSETQ. Between the trimmed V and J ends, which lost 6 bases and 11 bases, there was a span of 17 bases. The CDR3 covers 12 residues. The CDR3 sequence is CASNSPNEEAFF. The CDR3 region has the DNA TGCGCCAGCAACTCCCCCAACGAGGAGGCTTTCTTT.

This sequence joins TRBV7-8 and TRBJ1-1; D perhaps matches TRBD1 (6 bases). Germline assignment: CDR1 SGHVS and CDR2 FQNEAQ. V lost 1 base to trimming and J lost 2 bases, with 11 bases between them. This CDR3 spans 15 amino acids. The CDR3 DNA reads TGTGCCAGCAGCTTAGTCAGGGGACTTAACACTGAAGCTTTCTTT. Its translation: CASSLVRGLNTEAFF.

Comments on this clone: The sample holds other DNA sequences that translate to the same CDR3. CDR3 in amino acids: CASSRRGTEAFF. In nucleotides, the CDR3 is TGTGCCAGCAGCCGGAGGGGGACAGAAGCTTTCTTT. V and J are TRBV11-2 and TRBJ1-1, with D perhaps TRBD1 (6 bases). The V gene's germline CDR1 is SGHAT and CDR2 FQNNGV. The V end was cut by 5 bases, the J end by 8 bases, with 12 bases between. This CDR3 region has 12 residues.

The chain uses TRBV6-6 and TRBJ2-5; TRBD2 aligns across 7 bases. The junction had 9 bases not matched to a gene; V was cut back by 0 bases and J by 5 bases. This CDR3 is built from 16 residues. The germline V gene encodes CDR1 MNHNY and CDR2 SVGAGI (reference sequence). DNA of the CDR3: TGTGCCAGCAGTTACTCGGTCACTTACGGGGGGGAGACCCAGTACTTC. It specifies CASSYSVTYGGETQYF.

V is TRBV5-1 and J is TRBJ2-5; TRBD1 matches 8 bases. The V segment lost 5 bases and the J segment 4 bases; nucleotides outside the gene matches: 7. The germline V gene has CDR1 SGHRS and CDR2 YFSETQ. The CDR3 totals 14 residues. CDR3 sequence (DNA): TGCGCCAGCAGTTTAGACAGGGGTATAGAGACCCAGTACTTC. Translated, it gives CASSLDRGIETQYF.

The chain links TRBV14 to TRBJ2-5; TRBD2 is a possible D gene (6 bases). The germline V and J ends were trimmed by 4 bases and 9 bases, with 9 bases remaining between them. Germline lookup yields CDR1 SGHDN and CDR2 FVKESK. This CDR3 has 11 residues. The CDR3 here is CASSLGGAQYF. The DNA for the CDR3 is TGTGCCAGCAGCCTCGGAGGGGCCCAGTACTTC.

The chain has TRBV4-3 and TRBJ2-7; D gene unclear. Germline V gene sequence: CDR1 LGHNA, CDR2 YSLEER. The CDR3 is 12 residues long. V was trimmed by 2 bases and J by 3 bases, leaving 5 bases between them. In nucleotides, the CDR3 is TGCGCCAGCAGCCAAAGTGGCTACGAGCAGTACTTC. Its protein product is CASSQSGYEQYF.

The chain uses TRBV12-5 and TRBJ2-7; D possibly corresponds to TRBD2 (6 bases). Germline assignment: CDR1 LGHNT and CDR2 FRNRAP. The CDR3 contains 15 residues. V lost 7 bases, J lost 1 base, and 17 bases lay in between. The CDR3 DNA reads TGTGCTAGTGCCTCTTATTCGGGGGTGTCCTACGAGCAGTACTTC. Its translation: CASASYSGVSYEQYF.

The chain combines TRBV11-1 with TRBJ2-1; D unclear. V shed 1 base and J shed 6 bases, with 7 bases lying between them. The CDR3 sequence is 13 residues long. Germline V gene lookup returns CDR1 SGHAT and CDR2 FQDESV (reference sequence). CDR3 protein: CASSLGDTNEQFF. The CDR3 DNA sequence: TGTGCCAGCAGCTTAGGAGACACCAATGAGCAGTTCTTC.

As to this clone: This specimen includes other DNA sequences encoding the same CDR3. This chain joins TRBV6-6 and TRBJ2-7; D remains ambiguous. CDR3 length: 13 residues. Germline CDR1 MNHNY, CDR2 SVGAGI (reference sequence). Deletions cut 5 bases from V and 1 base from J, with 9 bases between. The CDR3 loop is CASSPGGSYEQYF. In DNA form, the CDR3 reads TGTGCCAGCAGTCCAGGTGGTTCCTACGAGCAGTACTTC.

This rearrangement joins TRBV19 to TRBJ2-1; TRBD2 matches 12 bases. Germline V CDR1 and CDR2: LNHDA, SQIVND (reference sequence). V lost 5 bases to trimming and J lost 9 bases; unmatched junction nucleotides: 8. The CDR3 sequence is 15 residues long. Here the CDR3 reads CASSLAGGRSGEQFF. DNA for the CDR3: TGTGCCAGTAGTCTAGCGGGAGGGCGATCGGGTGAGCAGTTCTTC. The full variable domain, its missing parts supplied by reference TRBV19 and TRBJ2-1, is DGGITQSPKYLFRKEGQNVTLSCEQNLNHDAMYWYRQDPGQGLRLIYYSQIVNDFQKGDIAEGYSVSREKKESFPLTVTSAQKNPTAFYLCASSLAGGRSGEQFFGPGTRLTVL.

This clone has only one observation. This rearrangement joins TRBV7-9 to TRBJ1-3; D not resolved. Germline V gene data show CDR1 as SEHNR and CDR2 as FQNEAQ (reference sequence). The ends were cut back, 5 bases at V and 2 bases at J, with 13 bases in the middle. CDR3 size: 15 residues. The CDR3 loop reads CASSHPLDPGNTIYF. In DNA, the CDR3 is TGTGCCAGCAGCCATCCCCTCGATCCTGGAAACACCATATATTTT.

The chain recombines TRBV10-3 with TRBJ2-2; TRBD2 matches at 10 bases. With V trimmed by 2 bases and J by 6 bases, 9 bases remained unmatched. Germline V lookup: CDR1 ENHRY, CDR2 SYGVKD. This CDR3 region has 17 residues. CDR3 nucleotide sequence: TGTGCCATCAGTGAGCCCCTGGTAGCGGGGGGCGCCGGGGAGCTGTTTTTT. This translates into CAISEPLVAGGAGELFF.

This clone showed up just a few times. The J gene is TRBJ1-1, the V gene TRBV5-4; 7 bases line up with TRBD1. Germline values: CDR1 SGHNT, CDR2 YYREEE (reference sequence). J lost 7 bases, V lost 5 bases, and 14 bases had no gene match. The CDR3 has 15 amino acids. The DNA of the CDR3 is TGTGCCAGCAGAAGTTACAGGGGAGGGGGGTATGAAGCTTTCTTT. Its protein is CASRSYRGGGYEAFF. Based on the CDR3 plus reference TRBV5-4 and TRBJ1-1, the full variable domain is ETGVTQSPTHLIKTRGQQVTLRCSSQSGHNTVSWYQQALGQGPQFIFQYYREEENGRGNFPPRFSGLQFPNYSSELNVNALELDDSALYLCASRSYRGGGYEAFFGQGTRLTVV.

As to this clone: This same CDR3 is encoded by further DNA sequences in the sample. The V gene is TRBV7-2, the J gene TRBJ2-1; no firm D call. The CDR3 covers 14 residues. Per germline, CDR1 SGHTA and CDR2 FQGNSA. V was trimmed by 1 base and J by 2 bases, leaving 6 bases between them. CDR3 amino acids: CASSLVGPYNEQFF. The CDR3 region has the DNA TGTGCCAGCAGCTTAGTGGGCCCCTACAATGAGCAGTTCTTC. The full variable domain, with the rest looked up from reference TRBV7-2 and TRBJ2-1, is GAGVSQSPSNKVTEKGKDVELRCDPISGHTALYWYRQSLGQGLEFLIYFQGNSAPDKSGLPSDRFSAERTGGSVSTLTIQRTQQEDSAVYLCASSLVGPYNEQFFGPGTRLTVL.

The chain recombines TRBV6-5 with TRBJ2-5, with 8 bases aligning to TRBD2. Germline trimming cut 5 bases from V and 2 bases from J; bases unmatched to any gene: 4. Germline V gene sequence: CDR1 MNHEY, CDR2 SVGAGI. The CDR3 runs to 14 residues. CDR3 coding DNA: TGTGCCAGCAGTGAGCGGGAGCTTCAAGAGACCCAGTACTTC. Its protein product is CASSERELQETQYF.